The clone carrying this T cell receptor beta chain was seen once. Germline V gene sequence: CDR1 SGDLS, CDR2 YYNGEE. V lost 0 bases to trimming and J lost 4 bases; unmatched junction nucleotides: 5. The CDR3 consists of 16 residues. The sample comes from a study of control samples from healthy donors and cancer patients. Measured with immunoSEQ multiplex PCR; TCRdb has only the in-frame clones, and not every one. The sample lists about 120,000 clones; approximately 92% were seen once. The sequence was collected from a woman between 45 and 65 years old with colorectal cancer. The chain carries TRBV9 and TRBJ2-2; 8 bases are a match to TRBD2. The sequenced sample was PBMCs. The CDR3: CASSVELAATTGELFF. The CDR3 nucleotides read TGTGCCAGCAGCGTAGAACTAGCGGCAACCACCGGGGAGCTGTTTTTT.